The clone carrying this T cell receptor (beta chain) was detected a few times. This record belongs to a study of control samples from healthy donors and cancer patients. The repertoire was sequenced with immunoSEQ multiplex PCR; TCRdb's copy has only in-frame clones and lacks some. The sample consists of around 130,000 clones, approximately 88% of them appearing once. The V segment lost 4 bases and the J segment 9 bases; nucleotides outside the gene matches: 10. Germline loops: CDR1 SGHNT, CDR2 YYREEE (reference sequence). The CDR3 length is 15 residues. The clonotype originates from a man in his fifties in good health. Sample: blood. The chain is built from TRBV5-4 and TRBJ2-1; 10 nucleotides align to TRBD2. The CDR3 spells CASSVSGGADSEQFF. The CDR3 DNA is TGTGCCAGCAGCGTGAGCGGGGGGGCCGATTCTGAGCAGTTCTTC.